The rows below give T cell receptor beta chains drawn from one sample of a study of Graves' ophthalmopathy and Graves' hyperthyroidism. TCRdb independently ran MiXCR on the multiplex PCR reads; one entry per CDR3 protein. The data hold more than 15,000 distinct CDR3 sequences, with roughly 50% observed a single time. The sequencing input was peripheral blood. The receptors come from a middle-aged woman with stable Graves' hyperthyroidism. Both conserved end residues are part of each CDR3. D genes are given only for firm matches.

d_call | v_call | cdr3_length | cdr3_aa
- | TRBV20-1 | 12 | CSATDCSYEQYF
- | TRBV12-5 | 13 | CASGLVQTDTQYF
TRBD2 | TRBV13 | 18 | CASSLGYLAGVPTGELFF
TRBD1 | TRBV2 | 14 | CAGRGMRVNTEAFF
TRBD1 | TRBV2 | 15 | CASRGGQEAIQPQHF
- | TRBV12-5 | 14 | CASGLRGDGTEAFF
- | TRBV11-2 | 14 | CASSPRPGDTEALF
- | TRBV20-1 | 14 | CSARAAGRTDTQYF
TRBD1 | TRBV20-1 | 17 | CSARVRTGGSSTYEQYF
- | TRBV19 | 12 | CASSILGSPLHF
TRBD1 | TRBV19 | 16 | CASSRTGQGNTGELFF
- | TRBV7-9 | 12 | CASSWLSYEQYF
- | TRBV9 | 17 | CASSVDPRQVSGNTIYF
TRBD2 | TRBV20-1 | 15 | CSARQAGVDYNEQFF
TRBD1 | TRBV29-1 | 13 | CSVSGTGNSPLHF
TRBD1 | TRBV5-1 | 16 | CASRLGDSSPGETQYF
- | TRBV5-1 | 12 | CASSSDADTQYF
- | TRBV6-1 | 15 | CASSEEEVSGNTIYF
- | TRBV9 | 15 | CASSVDRGLWETQYF
TRBD2 | TRBV4-2 | 15 | CASSHPLALGNEQFF
- | TRBV19 | 16 | CASSIGASFFTQPQHF
- | TRBV2 | 13 | CASRVGLNNEQLF
TRBD2 | TRBV5-6 | 15 | CASSLERERRETQYF
TRBD1 | TRBV10-3 | 15 | CASSRGTNLNTEAFF
TRBD1 | TRBV7-2 | 14 | CASSPPGQGLGQYF
TRBD1 | TRBV2 | 16 | CASSGTGGNSNQPQHF
- | TRBV7-2 | 15 | CASSLEGRFREAQYF
TRBD2 | TRBV12-3/TRBV12-4 | 17 | CASSPPLRERSYNEQFF
TRBD2 | TRBV7-2 | 16 | CASSPRLAGVQETQYF
- | TRBV7-2 | 14 | CASSSEMDSYEQYF
- | TRBV4-3 | 15 | CASSQGRGSNYGYTF
- | TRBV19 | 15 | CASSIRGEGMGTQHF
- | TRBV9 | 13 | CASSVASGDVLTF
TRBD1 | TRBV6-5 | 14 | CATNPDRGYSPLHF
TRBD2 | TRBV7-9 | 15 | CASSSPGGRTYEQYF
TRBD1 | TRBV7-2 | 16 | CASSLPGTGGEGTQYF
TRBD1 | TRBV2 | 12 | CAGGTGPYGYTF
- | TRBV7-9 | 18 | CASSFEGPLETTNEKLFF
TRBD1 | TRBV6-5 | 13 | CASSNRGADTQYF
- | TRBV5-1 | 13 | CASSLTANTEAFF
- | TRBV11-2 | 12 | CASSATGYEQYF
- | TRBV27 | 16 | CASGRDQSSGANVLTF
TRBD1 | TRBV30 | 13 | CAWSFKQGYEQYF
- | TRBV4-3 | 15 | CASSQTGTGADTQYF
- | TRBV12-3/TRBV12-4 | 13 | CASTPSGTQEQYF
TRBD1 | TRBV20-1 | 14 | CSARERTGDSPLHF
TRBD2 | TRBV5-5 | 15 | CAGSSSGGAIYEQYF
TRBD2 | TRBV24-1 | 14 | CASSPLAGEETQYF
TRBD1 | TRBV24-1 | 15 | CASRQDRGSNQPQHF
- | TRBV2 | 14 | CASMWSHGTYEQYF
- | TRBV20-1 | 13 | CSAHERENSPLHF
- | TRBV7-6 | 14 | CASSLLGQSSEQFF
TRBD2 | TRBV15 | 15 | CATSRASGGPNEQFF
- | TRBV4-1 | 16 | CASSPGAAGSWDTQYF
TRBD2 | TRBV4-2 | 16 | CASSQDLAGFSYEQYF
- | TRBV10-3 | 14 | CAISGGRGSYEQYF
- | TRBV20-1 | 15 | CGAGGDGGGNQPQHF
- | TRBV4-1 | 15 | CASSLGSGLTDTQYF
TRBD2 | TRBV19 | 13 | CASSMGTSGELFF